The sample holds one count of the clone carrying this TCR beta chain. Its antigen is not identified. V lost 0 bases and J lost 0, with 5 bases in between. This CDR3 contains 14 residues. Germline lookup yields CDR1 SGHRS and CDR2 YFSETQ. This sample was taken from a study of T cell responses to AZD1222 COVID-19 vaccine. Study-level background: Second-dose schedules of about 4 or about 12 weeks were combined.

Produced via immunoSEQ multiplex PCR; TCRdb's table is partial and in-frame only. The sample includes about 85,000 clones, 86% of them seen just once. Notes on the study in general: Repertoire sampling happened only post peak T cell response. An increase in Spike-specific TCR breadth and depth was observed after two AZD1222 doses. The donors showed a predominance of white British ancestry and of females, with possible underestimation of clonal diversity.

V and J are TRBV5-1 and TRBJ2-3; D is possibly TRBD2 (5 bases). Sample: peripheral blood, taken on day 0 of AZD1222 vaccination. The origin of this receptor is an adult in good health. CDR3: CASSLAGSTDTQYF. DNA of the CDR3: TGCGCCAGCAGCTTGGCGGGAAGCACAGATACGCAGTATTTT.